The source of this T cell receptor beta chain is a study of STAT3 mutations in large granular lymphocyte leukemia (dated by TCRdb to about 2019). For the wider study: About half of the T-LGLL patients who underwent longitudinal sequencing carried canonical activating STAT3 mutations. Over half of the T-LGLL patients were given one or more immunosuppressive therapy regimens, and less than 45% of those treated had a hematologic response. Each patient was sequenced at an average of about 4 time points, ranging from 2 to 8 samplings. From an initial cohort of 207 LGL patients, roughly 19 representative T-LGLL cases were chosen for longitudinal sequencing of TCRbeta and STAT3. To reconstruct clonal hierarchy and dynamics, serial deep sequencing of TCRbeta CDR3 and STAT3 was performed in patients with T-cell large granular lymphocyte leukemia. As controls within the study, two patients with natural killer LGL leukemia were also sequenced longitudinally.

Overall study results and their limits: The linking of therapy response to changes in TCR clonal burden was complicated by variable intervals between samplings and differing treatment regimens. In 6 of 18 patients, TCR clonotype switching occurred after therapy, and every newly emerging clone was STAT3 wild type. Because no samples were available when a clone first appeared, clonal expansion was inferred from samplings taken at other points. Dominant TCR clone burden was found to exceed STAT3 mutant burden in several patients, suggesting that STAT3 mutation arose secondarily within a pre-expanded clone. Every T-LGLL patient showed at least one immunodominant TCRbeta clonotype, and about half showed multiple immunodominant subclonotypes. Because codominant clonotypes persisted in some patients, a small but highly pathogenic clone may have been missed.

The same DNA, extracted from blood mononuclear cells, served for both the TCR sequencing and the STAT3 sequencing. Comment on this clone: Its antigen remains undetermined. Per-base quality was not reported, and no clone a single base away is much larger than it.

TCRbeta libraries were sequenced on an Illumina MiSeq, and an average of about 41,000 productive templates per sample was obtained. Using multiplex PCR amplification, the immunoSEQ assay generated the TCRbeta CDR3 libraries. On the study's bioinformatics: Following a previously defined approach, repertoire diversity was calculated, and values close to 0 point to extremely monoclonal samples. The table comes from immuneACCESS by way of TCRdb, which keeps in-frame sequences with V and J called. Part of the clones is missing from these tables; in studies checked, under half for an unresolved V gene and the rest for unknown reasons. V, J and clone size derive from that table, while D and trimming were established from the DNA sequence. The sample table lists 7,800 or so clones, 75% to 95% of them with a count of one. Roughly half of the sample rests with the top ten. V ends up 0 bases short and J 4 bases short, with an unmatched junction base count of 7. Looking up the germline V gene (reference sequence) yields CDR1 GTSNPN and CDR2 SVGIG. The CDR3 runs 16 residues from the cysteine to the phenylalanine. CDR3 DNA is the only sequence kept; it has 48 bases, read in frame from the first base.

The chain uses TRBV30 and TRBJ1-3, and 9 junction bases match TRBD1. The TCR sequence derives from a man in his fifties or sixties with T-cell large granular lymphocyte leukemia. Some clones in this sample may be carry-over from other donors' samples. The age is the age at diagnosis. Sequencing used peripheral blood mononuclear cells. In nucleotides, the sequence is TGTGCCTGGAGTGTACTCGGACAGGGGCACGGAAACACCATATATTTT. The resulting protein is CAWSVLGQGHGNTIYF.